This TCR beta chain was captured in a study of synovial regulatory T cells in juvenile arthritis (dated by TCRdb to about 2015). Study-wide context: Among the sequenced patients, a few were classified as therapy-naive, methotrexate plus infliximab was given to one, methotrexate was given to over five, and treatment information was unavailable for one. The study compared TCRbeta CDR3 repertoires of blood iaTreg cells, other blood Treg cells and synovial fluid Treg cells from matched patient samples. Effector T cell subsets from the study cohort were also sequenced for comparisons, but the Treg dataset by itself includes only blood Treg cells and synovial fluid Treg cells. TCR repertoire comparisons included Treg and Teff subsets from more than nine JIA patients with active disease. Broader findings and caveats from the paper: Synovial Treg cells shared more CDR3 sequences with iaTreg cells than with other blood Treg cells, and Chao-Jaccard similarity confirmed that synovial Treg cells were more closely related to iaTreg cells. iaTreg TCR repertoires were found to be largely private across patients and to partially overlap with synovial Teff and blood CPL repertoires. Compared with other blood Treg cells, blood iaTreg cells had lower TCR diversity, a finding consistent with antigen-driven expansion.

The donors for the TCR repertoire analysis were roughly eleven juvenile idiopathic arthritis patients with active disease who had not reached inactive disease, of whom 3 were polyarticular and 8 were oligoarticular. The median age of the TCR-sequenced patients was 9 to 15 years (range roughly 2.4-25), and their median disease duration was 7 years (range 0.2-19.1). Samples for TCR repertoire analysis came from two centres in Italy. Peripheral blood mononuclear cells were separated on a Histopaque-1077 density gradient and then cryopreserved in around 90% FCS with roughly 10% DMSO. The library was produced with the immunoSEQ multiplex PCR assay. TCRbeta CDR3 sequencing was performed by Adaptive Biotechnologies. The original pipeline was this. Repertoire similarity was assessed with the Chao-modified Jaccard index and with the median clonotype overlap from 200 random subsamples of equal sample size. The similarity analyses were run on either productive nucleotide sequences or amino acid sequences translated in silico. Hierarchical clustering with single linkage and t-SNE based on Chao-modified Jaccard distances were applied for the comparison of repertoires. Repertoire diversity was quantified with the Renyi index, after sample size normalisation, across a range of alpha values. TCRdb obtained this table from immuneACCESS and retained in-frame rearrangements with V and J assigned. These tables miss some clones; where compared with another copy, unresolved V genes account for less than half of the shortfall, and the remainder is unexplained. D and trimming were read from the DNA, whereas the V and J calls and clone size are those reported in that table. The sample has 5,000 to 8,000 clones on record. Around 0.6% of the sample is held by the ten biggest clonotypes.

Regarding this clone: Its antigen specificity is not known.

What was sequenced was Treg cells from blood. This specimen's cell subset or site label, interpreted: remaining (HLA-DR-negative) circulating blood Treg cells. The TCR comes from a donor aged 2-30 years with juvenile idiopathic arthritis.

The CDR3 reads CASSEHLRHFVDTEAFF. The chain is made from TRBV4-1 and TRBJ1-1; TCRdb picks TRBD1, but there is no DNA to check that call. The CDR3 measures 17 amino acids from cysteine to phenylalanine. The entry carries no DNA sequence. The germline V gene provides CDR1 MGHRA and CDR2 YSYEKL.